Listed below are T cell receptor beta chains from one sample, sequenced in a study of molecular identifiers for immune sequencing clone quantification. TCRdb recomputed calls from the PCR reads with MiXCR, one row per CDR3 protein. The table lists approximately 670,000 distinct CDR3 sequences, about 20% of them singletons. The specimen sequenced was naive CD8+ T cells from blood, with Jurkat cell RNA spiked in. The receptors derive from a human donor in good health. Some libraries in this study had Jurkat cell RNA spiked in. Each CDR3 is given with its conserved first and last residue. A D gene is named only where the DNA matches it firmly. Size is omitted from some rows. Given values are once, few, many or a class for expanded clones.

CDR3 | DNA | J | size | V | D
CASSLTEPDTQYF | TGTGCCAGCAGCCTGACGGAGCCAGATACGCAGTATTTT | TRBJ2-3 | many | TRBV7-6 | -
CASSELAGGVETQYF | TGTGCCAGCAGTGAACTAGCGGGGGGCGTAGAGACCCAGTACTTC | TRBJ2-5 | - | TRBV2 | TRBD2
CASSDGGDEQYF | TGTGCCAGCAGTGATGGGGGGGACGAGCAGTACTTC | TRBJ2-7 | many | TRBV2 | TRBD2
CAGSNRDTTSGRPSETQYF | TGTGCCGGCAGTAACCGGGACACAACTAGCGGGAGGCCGTCGGAGACCCAGTACTTC | TRBJ2-5 | once | TRBV6-2/TRBV6-3 | TRBD2
CSARDLGAPGLADEQYF | TGCAGTGCTAGAGATCTGGGGGCCCCGGGACTAGCGGACGAGCAGTACTTC | TRBJ2-7 | - | TRBV20-1 | TRBD2
CASSEVLPTQGLAGSGGQYF | TGTGCCAGCAGTGAAGTGCTCCCTACACAAGGACTAGCGGGGTCTGGTGGGCAGTACTTC | TRBJ2-7 | many | TRBV2 | TRBD2
CASSPGVTTEAFF | TGTGCCAGCAGTCCAGGGGTAACCACTGAAGCTTTCTTT | TRBJ1-1 | many | TRBV27 | -
CSARVREEGYGYTF | TGCAGTGCTAGAGTCAGGGAGGAGGGCTATGGCTACACCTTC | TRBJ1-2 | many | TRBV20-1 | -
CASSLLASGELFF | TGTGCCAGTAGTCTCCTAGCGTCCGGGGAGCTGTTTTTT | TRBJ2-2 | many | TRBV19 | -
CASSVGQHNQPQHF | TGTGCCAGCAGTGTGGGACAGCACAATCAGCCCCAGCATTTT | TRBJ1-5 | many | TRBV27 | TRBD1
CASSQRPGGGADTQYF | TGCGCCAGCAGCCAGCGGCCGGGGGGCGGGGCCGATACGCAGTATTTT | TRBJ2-3 | many | TRBV5-1 | -
CASSPGQGGKTQYF | TGTGCCAGCTCACCCGGACAGGGTGGAAAGACCCAGTACTTC | TRBJ2-5 | many | TRBV18 | TRBD1
CASSITKGYEQYF | TGTGCCAGCAGTATTACGAAGGGATACGAGCAGTACTTC | TRBJ2-7 | many | TRBV27 | -
CAWSGWREAYNEQFF | TGTGCCTGGAGCGGTTGGAGGGAAGCCTACAATGAGCAGTTCTTC | TRBJ2-1 | - | TRBV30 | -
CASSTGQSNQPQHF | TGTGCCAGCAGCACAGGACAGAGCAATCAGCCCCAGCATTTT | TRBJ1-5 | few | TRBV12-3/TRBV12-4 | -
CASSQDNTGELNNEQFF | TGCGCCAGCAGCCAAGATAATACGGGGGAGTTGAACAATGAGCAGTTCTTC | TRBJ2-1 | many | TRBV4-1 | -
CASSKVTGGEFDEQYF | TGTGCCAGCAGCAAGGTTACAGGGGGCGAGTTTGACGAGCAGTACTTC | TRBJ2-7 | - | TRBV7-9 | TRBD1
CASSPGTSGVSSHNEQFF | TGTGCCAGCAGCCCAGGGACTAGCGGGGTGAGCTCCCACAATGAGCAGTTCTTC | TRBJ2-1 | - | TRBV7-9 | TRBD2
CASSYFRWTADTEAFF | TGTGCCAGCAGTTATTTCAGGTGGACGGCGGACACTGAAGCTTTCTTT | TRBJ1-1 | many | TRBV6-5 | -
CASRVGAGAQETQYF | TGTGCCAGCAGGGTTGGCGCAGGGGCCCAAGAGACCCAGTACTTC | TRBJ2-5 | many | TRBV6-5 | -
CATSILLGTGAYGYTF | TGTGCCACTAGTATCTTATTAGGGACAGGGGCTTATGGCTACACCTTC | TRBJ1-2 | few | TRBV19 | TRBD1
CASTLGSGGAADTQYF | TGTGCCAGCACCTTGGGTAGCGGGGGGGCAGCAGATACGCAGTATTTT | TRBJ2-3 | many | TRBV13 | TRBD2
CASSLLGTGGAGELFF | TGTGCCAGCAGTTTATTGGGGACTGGGGGGGCCGGGGAGCTGTTTTTT | TRBJ2-2 | - | TRBV12-3/TRBV12-4 | TRBD2
CSATTGSNQPQHF | TGCAGCGCAACGACAGGAAGCAATCAGCCCCAGCATTTT | TRBJ1-5 | many | TRBV29-1 | -
CATSDLTSGNTGELFF | TGTGCCACCAGTGATTTAACTAGCGGGAACACCGGGGAGCTGTTTTTT | TRBJ2-2 | many | TRBV24-1 | TRBD2
CASSQTGGANTEAFF | TGCGCCAGCAGCCAAACAGGGGGCGCGAACACTGAAGCTTTCTTT | TRBJ1-1 | many | TRBV4-1 | TRBD1
CAWSEGQGYQPQHF | TGTGCCTGGAGTGAGGGACAGGGATATCAGCCCCAGCATTTT | TRBJ1-5 | many | TRBV30 | TRBD1
CASSVAAGVTEAFF | TGTGCCAGCAGCGTAGCGGCAGGGGTAACTGAAGCTTTCTTT | TRBJ1-1 | many | TRBV9 | -
CASSLAAGLEGTDTQYF | TGCGCCAGCAGCTTGGCCGCGGGACTAGAAGGCACAGATACGCAGTATTTT | TRBJ2-3 | many | TRBV5-1 | TRBD2
CASTPAAGNTGELFF | TGTGCCAGCACCCCGGCAGCGGGTAACACCGGGGAGCTGTTTTTT | TRBJ2-2 | many | TRBV12-3/TRBV12-4 | -
CASRGEGTAEAFF | TGTGCCAGCAGGGGGGAGGGGACGGCTGAAGCTTTCTTT | TRBJ1-1 | - | TRBV6-2/TRBV6-3 | -
CASSLGGGFSTEAFF | TGTGCCAGCAGCTTGGGGGGTGGTTTTAGCACTGAAGCTTTCTTT | TRBJ1-1 | - | TRBV5-6 | -
CASSFRGNRETQYF | TGTGCCAGCAGCTTTAGGGGGAACAGGGAGACCCAGTACTTC | TRBJ2-5 | many | TRBV5-4 | -
CSVDGGGADEQYF | TGCAGCGTTGATGGCGGGGGGGCCGACGAGCAGTACTTC | TRBJ2-7 | many | TRBV29-1 | TRBD2
CASSLLAGTEYDNEQFF | TGTGCCAGCAGCTTACTCGCCGGGACAGAGTACGACAATGAGCAGTTCTTC | TRBJ2-1 | many | TRBV5-5 | TRBD1
CASSLTVRGTSGELLSF | TGTGCCAGCAGCTTAACTGTGAGGGGGACTAGCGGGGAGCTCCTCTCCTTC | TRBJ2-5 | many | TRBV7-9 | TRBD2
CASSDKSLGDYLGNEQFF | TGTGCCAGCAGTGATAAGTCGTTGGGGGACTACTTGGGCAATGAGCAGTTCTTC | TRBJ2-1 | many | TRBV6-1 | TRBD2
CSVEVQQGVSGNTIYF | TGCAGCGTTGAGGTACAACAGGGTGTCTCTGGAAACACCATATATTTT | TRBJ1-3 | - | TRBV29-1 | -
CASSLDGTGRDYGYTF | TGCGCCAGCAGCTTGGACGGGACAGGGCGAGACTATGGCTACACCTTC | TRBJ1-2 | many | TRBV5-1 | TRBD1
CSAREPVPPLPFGTAWTGELFF | TGCAGTGCTAGAGAGCCTGTCCCCCCCTTACCTTTCGGGACAGCGTGGACCGGGGAGCTGTTTTTT | TRBJ2-2 | many | TRBV20-1 | TRBD1
CASSLGGGFGTEAFF | TGTGCCAGCAGCTTAGGCGGAGGGTTCGGCACTGAAGCTTTCTTT | TRBJ1-1 | many | TRBV7-8 | -
CASSQDLAGGYEQYF | TGCGCCAGCAGCCAAGATCTGGCGGGGGGCTACGAGCAGTACTTC | TRBJ2-7 | many | TRBV4-3 | TRBD2
CASSFTERDDTQYF | TGTGCCAGCAGTTTCACCGAGAGGGATGATACGCAGTATTTT | TRBJ2-3 | many | TRBV12-3/TRBV12-4 | -
CASSQNSGASTDTQYF | TGCGCCAGCAGCCAGAATAGCGGGGCCAGCACAGATACGCAGTATTTT | TRBJ2-3 | many | TRBV4-3 | TRBD2
CASSLEAATGETQYF | TGCGCCAGCAGCTTGGAAGCGGCAACAGGAGAGACCCAGTACTTC | TRBJ2-5 | many | TRBV5-1 | -
CASSSGRALYEKLFF | TGTGCCAGCAGTAGCGGGAGGGCGTTGTATGAAAAACTGTTTTTT | TRBJ1-4 | many | TRBV2 | -
CSAGQGYYNEQFF | TGCAGTGCGGGACAGGGGTATTACAATGAGCAGTTCTTC | TRBJ2-1 | few | TRBV20-1 | TRBD1
CASGPPTSSYEQYF | TGTGCCAGCGGCCCCCCGACTAGTTCCTACGAGCAGTACTTC | TRBJ2-7 | - | TRBV7-9 | -
CASSTSPLEIAGVDEQFF | TGTGCCAGCAGTACAAGCCCCCTGGAAATAGCGGGAGTAGATGAGCAGTTCTTC | TRBJ2-1 | - | TRBV2 | TRBD2